The text below deals with one T cell receptor (beta chain). The data originate from a study of blood T cell repertoires in COVID-19. The length of the CDR3 is 15 residues. V gave up 6 bases and J gave up 5 bases; unmatched junction bases: 12. CDR1 is MNHEY, CDR2 SVGAGI, per germline. Repertoires were generated with immunoSEQ multiplex PCR, while TCRdb's copy carries only in-frame clones and drops some. The sample lists about 140,000 clones, under 85% occurring once. The chain joins TRBV6-5 to TRBJ2-7; 8 nucleotides align to TRBD2. Sequencing used peripheral blood. The receptor was isolated from a human donor in a cohort sampled during active COVID-19. This chain's CDR3 is CASRISGTRSDEQYF. The CDR3 bases are TGTGCCAGCAGAATATCCGGGACTAGAAGTGACGAGCAGTACTTC.